These T cell receptor beta chains were read from a single sample in a study of cytomegalovirus exposure and HLA in healthy donors. Method: immunoSEQ multiplex PCR; TCRdb's copy keeps in-frame clones and lacks some. This table holds 150,000 to 200,000 clones, around 75% found once. Sequencing input: PBMCs. The receptor source for this set is a woman aged 50 to 65 in good health and CMV-seropositive. Both conserved end residues are part of each CDR3. D genes are given only for firm matches. Where a row states a size, it is once, few, many or the class of an expanded clone; other rows omit it.

clone_size d_call j_call v_call cdr3_nt cdr3_aa
- TRBD2 TRBJ2-2 TRBV5-4 TGTGCCAGCAGCTTGTCGGGGGGGCCGACCGGGGAGCTGTTTTTT CASSLSGGPTGELFF
- TRBD1 TRBJ1-2 TRBV6-1 TGTGCCAGCAGGGTAACAGGGGTCAACTATGGCTACACCTTC CASRVTGVNYGYTF
- TRBD1 TRBJ1-1 TRBV5-6 TGTGCCAGCAGCTGGACCGGGACAGAGGGGCCTGAAGCTTTCTTT CASSWTGTEGPEAFF
once - TRBJ1-2 TRBV7-9 TGTGCCAGCAGCTTAGGGGTTGAGGGAGTCTATGGCTACACCTTC CASSLGVEGVYGYTF
- - TRBJ1-5 TRBV7-2 TGTGCCAGCAGCCTCAATGTTAGACTGCAAAATCAGCCCCAGCATTTT CASSLNVRLQNQPQHF
- TRBD1 TRBJ2-3 TRBV9 TGTGCCAGCAGCGTAGGACAGGGGACGCAGTATTTT CASSVGQGTQYF
- - TRBJ1-1 TRBV7-9 TGTTCCAGCAGTCTTTTCCAGGGCACTGAAGCTTTCTTT CSSSLFQGTEAFF
- - TRBJ1-2 TRBV4-1 TGCGCCAGCAGCCATCTCACCCCAGGGGACTATGGCTACACCTTC CASSHLTPGDYGYTF
few - TRBJ2-7 TRBV6-1 TGTGCCAGCAATACGGGTTACCGCGAGCAGTACTTC CASNTGYREQYF
- TRBD1 TRBJ2-5 TRBV5-1 TGCGCCAGCAGCGCCGGGACAGGGGCCCAAGAGACCCAGTACTTC CASSAGTGAQETQYF
- - TRBJ2-1 TRBV4-1 TGCGCCAGCAGCCAAGATTCAGGGTTGGCGTACAATGAGCAGTTCTTC CASSQDSGLAYNEQFF
- - TRBJ1-3 TRBV6-5 TGTGCCAGCAGTTATTCGACGGGGTCTGGAAACACCATATATTTT CASSYSTGSGNTIYF
- TRBD1 TRBJ1-1 TRBV19 TGTGCCAGTAGTAATGGACCGGGACAGTCTATGAACACTGAAGCTTTCTTT CASSNGPGQSMNTEAFF
- - TRBJ2-7 TRBV6-1 TGTGCCAGCACCGAGTGGGGCCACGCTTCCTACGAGCAGTACTTC CASTEWGHASYEQYF
- TRBD2 TRBJ2-2 TRBV6-8 TGTGCCAGCAGCCAAAATAGAAGCGGGGGGGAGAACACCGGGGAGCTGTTTTTT CASSQNRSGGENTGELFF
- - TRBJ2-7 TRBV5-1 TGCGCCAGGTATATGAGGGTTATCGACTCCTACGAGCAGTACTTC CARYMRVIDSYEQYF
- - TRBJ2-1 TRBV7-3 TGTGCCAGCAGCCCTGACACGAGTTGGGAGCAGTTCTTC CASSPDTSWEQFF
- TRBD2 TRBJ2-7 TRBV18 TGTGCCAGCTCACCATCCGGGGGGAACTCCTACGAGCAGTACTTC CASSPSGGNSYEQYF
few TRBD2 TRBJ2-3 TRBV12-5 TGTGCTAGTGGTTCTTTTCCGGGGGGGCTTGCAGATACGCAGTATTTT CASGSFPGGLADTQYF
- TRBD2 TRBJ2-7 TRBV19 TGTGCCACGGAGGGACGTCTAGCGGGGATCTACGAGCAGTACTTC CATEGRLAGIYEQYF
- - TRBJ2-5 TRBV5-1 TGCGCCAGCAGCTTGTACGGGGGACAAGAGACCCAGTACTTC CASSLYGGQETQYF
- - TRBJ1-4 TRBV6-5 TGTGCCAGCAGTTCTAACAAAGCCGGGGGTGAAAAACTGTTTTTT CASSSNKAGGEKLFF
once - TRBJ1-5 TRBV18 TGTGCCAGCTCACTTGGGACGGGACTCAATCAGCCCCAGCATTTT CASSLGTGLNQPQHF
- - TRBJ2-1 TRBV19 TGTGCCACCGGACAGTTGGGGAATGAGCAGTTCTTC CATGQLGNEQFF
- TRBD1 TRBJ2-7 TRBV6-5 TGTGCCAGCAGTTACTCTGGGGACAGATCCTACGAGCAGTACTTC CASSYSGDRSYEQYF
- TRBD1 TRBJ2-7 TRBV7-3 TGTGCCAGCAGCGGACAGGGGATGGACGAGCAGTACTTC CASSGQGMDEQYF
- - TRBJ1-1 TRBV27 TGTGCCAGCAGATCTCAATCCCACTATCGGGTGAACACTGAAGCTTTCTTT CASRSQSHYRVNTEAFF
once - TRBJ1-5 TRBV27 TGTGCCAGCAGTCCACACTTCAGCGGGGGATTGAGTCAGCCCCAGCATTTT CASSPHFSGGLSQPQHF
- - TRBJ1-5 TRBV15 TGTGCCACCAGCCGATCTATAAATCAGCCCCAGCATTTT CATSRSINQPQHF
- - TRBJ1-5 TRBV28 TGTGCCAGCAGTTTGGGACTGGTGGGTATTAGTCAGCCCCAGCATTTT CASSLGLVGISQPQHF
- - TRBJ2-7 TRBV13 TGTGCCAGCAGCGGTTTGGACAGAAACTACGAGCAGTACTTC CASSGLDRNYEQYF
- TRBD2 TRBJ2-1 TRBV2 TGTGCCAGCAGTAGATTAGCGGGGGGCACCAATGAGCAGCTCTTC CASSRLAGGTNEQLF
- - TRBJ2-2 TRBV4-1 TGCGCCAGCAGCCCCCCCCTAACCGGGGAGCTGTTTTTT CASSPPLTGELFF
- - TRBJ1-2 TRBV19 TGTGCCAGTACCCCCTTCGACAGGAGGATCTATGGCTACACCTTC CASTPFDRRIYGYTF
- - TRBJ2-7 TRBV28 TGTGCCAGCAGTCTCTTCAGGGAAAAGTACTTC CASSLFREKYF
- TRBD1 TRBJ1-1 TRBV27 TGTGCCAGCAGTTCCGATCAAACAGGGGGGGCTGAAGCTTTCTTT CASSSDQTGGAEAFF
- - TRBJ2-7 TRBV5-4 TGTGCCAGCAGCTTGAGGACACGAACCTACGAGCAGTACTTC CASSLRTRTYEQYF
- TRBD1 TRBJ2-7 TRBV5-1 TGCGCCAGCAGCACCGTACGACAGGGCGCCGGCCACGAGCAGTACTTC CASSTVRQGAGHEQYF
- TRBD2 TRBJ2-1 TRBV5-1 TGCGCCAGCAGCTTTAGGCTAGCGGGCGATGAGCAGTTCTTC CASSFRLAGDEQFF
- - TRBJ2-2 TRBV7-8 TGTGCCAGCAGCTTCGGGGGGCCAAACACCGGGGAGCTGTTTTTT CASSFGGPNTGELFF
- - TRBJ1-1 TRBV6-5 TGTGCCAGCAGTTACAGATTGGGACAAGGGAACACTGAAGCTTTCTTT CASSYRLGQGNTEAFF
few TRBD1 TRBJ1-2 TRBV6-1 TGTGCCAGCAGTTCCCCCTACGAGGGGGCCTATGGCTACACCTTC CASSSPYEGAYGYTF